The rows below give T cell receptor beta chains drawn from one sample of a study of cytomegalovirus exposure and HLA in healthy donors. Method: immunoSEQ multiplex PCR; TCRdb's copy keeps in-frame clones and lacks some. The specimen's table records about 48,000 clones. The specimen was PBMCs. These receptors were taken from a woman aged 40 to 50 in good health and CMV-seronegative. CDR3s include the opening cysteine and the closing phenylalanine or tryptophan. A D gene is named only where the DNA matches it firmly.

>TRBV5-4|TRBJ2-3|-
CASSLFLTDTQYF
TGTGCCAGCAGCTTGTTCCTCACAGATACGCAGTATTTT
>TRBV5-1|TRBJ2-1|TRBD2
CASSLGSGRGNEQFF
TGCGCCAGCAGCTTGGGTAGCGGGAGAGGGAATGAGCAGTTCTTC
>TRBV29-1|TRBJ2-1|TRBD1
CSVAGYLQGDEQFF
TGCAGCGTGGCGGGCTATCTACAGGGGGATGAGCAGTTCTTC
>TRBV5-6|TRBJ2-3|TRBD2
CASSPVAGGPTDTQYF
TGTGCCAGCAGCCCTGTAGCGGGGGGTCCCACAGATACGCAGTATTTT
>TRBV2|TRBJ2-1|TRBD2
CASRQTSGGLSSDNEQFF
TGTGCCAGCAGGCAGACTAGCGGGGGACTCAGCTCCGACAATGAGCAGTTCTTC
>TRBV30|TRBJ2-7|-
CAWSRTVYEQYF
TGTGCCTGGAGTCGGACAGTTTACGAGCAGTACTTC
>TRBV7-9|TRBJ2-1|TRBD1
CASSFRDRDDPEQFF
TGTGCCAGCAGTTTCCGGGACAGGGATGATCCTGAGCAGTTCTTC
>TRBV6-6|TRBJ2-1|-
CASSGSSYNEQLF
TGTGCCAGCAGCGGGAGCTCCTACAATGAGCAGCTCTTC
>TRBV19|TRBJ1-2|-
CASSVAGYGYTF
TGTGCCAGTAGTGTAGCAGGTTATGGCTACACCTTC
>TRBV11-2|TRBJ2-1|-
CASSLVRRDEQFF
TGTGCCAGCAGCTTAGTGCGGCGGGATGAGCAGTTCTTC
>TRBV6-5|TRBJ1-6|-
CASSYSRNSPLHF
TGTGCCAGCAGTTACTCACGGAATTCACCCCTCCACTTT